These 30 T cell receptor beta chains originate from one sample sequenced in a study of T cells in Graves' hyperthyroidism and ophthalmopathy. TCR beta CDR3 regions were amplified from RNA. HTBI primers were used for first-round RT-PCR of the TCR CDR3. Using its own MiXCR run on the multiplex PCR reads, TCRdb lists one record per CDR3 protein. This table has roughly 630,000 distinct CDR3 sequences, roughly 14% appearing once. Sequencing input: blood. These receptors were collected from a woman aged 25 to 39 with Graves' hyperthyroidism.

Turning to this clonotype: A much larger clone differs by one base, so this may be a read error. The chain uses TRBV6-2 or TRBV6-3 and TRBJ2-2, with 7 nucleotides matching TRBD2. Looked up from germline, CDR1 is MNHEY and CDR2 is SVGEGT. The CDR3 is 15 amino acids. Trimming took 2 bases from V and 1 from J; bases not matched to a gene: 1. Here the CDR3 DNA reads TGTGCCAGCAGTTACCAGCGGGGGAACACCGGGGAGCTGTTTTTT. Amino acid sequence: CASSYQRGNTGELFF.

This chain uses TRBV29-1 with TRBJ2-1; TRBD2 agrees at 8 bases. CDR3 length: 14 amino acids. Losses at the gene ends were 4 bases for V and 0 bases for J; bases not matched to a gene: 2. Germline lookup yields CDR1 SQVTM and CDR2 ANQGSEA. The CDR3 is CSVVTSGSYNEQFF. CDR3 in DNA: TGCAGCGTTGTAACTAGCGGCTCCTACAATGAGCAGTTCTTC.

The chain is built from TRBV27 and TRBJ2-7, with 12 nucleotides matching TRBD1. With V trimmed by 6 bases and J by 7 bases, 13 bases remained unmatched. Germline V gives CDR1 MNHEY, CDR2 SMNVEV (reference sequence). The CDR3 runs 16 residues. DNA of the CDR3: TGTGCCAGCAGCCCGGGCCCGGGACAGGGGGCGCATGAGCAGTACTTC. Residues: CASSPGPGQGAHEQYF.

The chain employs TRBV20-1 and TRBJ2-1, with D maybe TRBD2 (6 bases). There are 16 residues in the CDR3. Trimming took 2 bases from V and 1 from J, leaving 15 bases between them. Germline-derived CDR1 and CDR2 are DFQATT and SNEGSKA (reference sequence). The CDR3 nucleotides are TGCAGTGCTAGATTTGCCGGCGGGATGTCCTACAATGAGCAGTTCTTC. The encoded protein is CSARFAGGMSYNEQFF.

The CDR3 region has the DNA TGCAGTGCGGAACCGACCTCCTACAATGAGCAGTTCTTC. Its translation: CSAEPTSYNEQFF. The chain recombines TRBV20-1 with TRBJ2-1; no firm D call. Germline values: CDR1 DFQATT, CDR2 SNEGSKA (reference sequence). The CDR3 has 13 amino acids. V lost 6 bases to trimming and J lost 0 bases, with 9 bases between them.

This chain connects TRBV28 to TRBJ1-5; unclear D gene. V lost 8 bases, J lost 5 bases, and 10 bases lay in between. The CDR3 has 12 amino acids. Germline loops: CDR1 MDHEN, CDR2 SYDVKM. The CDR3 loop is CASGEGDQPQHF. As DNA, the CDR3 is TGTGCCAGCGGCGAGGGAGATCAGCCCCAGCATTTT.

V and J are TRBV27 and TRBJ1-5, with 9 bases matching TRBD1. CDR1 and CDR2 (germline): MNHEY, SMNVEV (reference sequence). After removal of 7 bases from V and 5 bases from J, the junction contained 6 bases not matched to a gene. The CDR3 runs 14 residues. The CDR3: CASTPTGGDQPQHF. CDR3 in DNA: TGTGCCAGCACCCCGACAGGGGGAGATCAGCCCCAGCATTTT.

The table lists this clonotype with a few counts. The V call is TRBV28, the J call TRBJ2-4; 7 bases agree with TRBD1. There are 16 residues in the CDR3. Per germline, CDR1 MDHEN and CDR2 SYDVKM. Losses at the gene ends were 5 bases for V and 4 bases for J; bases not matched to a gene: 11. CDR3 region: CASSELTGTEKNIQYF. The CDR3 region has the DNA TGTGCCAGCAGTGAGCTAACCGGGACAGAAAAAAACATTCAGTACTTC.

The chain recombines TRBV6-2 or TRBV6-3 with TRBJ1-4, with D unclear. Germline V gene data show CDR1 as MNHEY and CDR2 as SVGEGT. The CDR3 spans 15 residues. V was trimmed by 6 bases and J by 0 bases, leaving 11 bases between them. As DNA, the CDR3 is TGTGCCAGCAGGAATAGACGGACAACTAATGAAAAACTGTTTTTT. This codes for CASRNRRTTNEKLFF.

This clonotype turned up a few times. The rearrangement joins TRBV19 to TRBJ2-1; TRBD2 matches at 9 bases. Germline V lookup: CDR1 LNHDA, CDR2 SQIVND (reference sequence). The CDR3 sequence is 17 residues long. V shed 3 bases, J shed 6 bases, and the junction held 12 bases outside the gene matches. The CDR3 loop reads CASSIHLSGRRGNEQFF. In DNA form, the CDR3 reads TGTGCCAGTAGTATCCACCTTAGCGGGAGACGGGGCAATGAGCAGTTCTTC.

This clonotype showed up many times. The chain uses TRBV2 and TRBJ2-1, with 8 bases aligning to TRBD1. This CDR3 is built from 17 residues. Germline V gene lookup returns CDR1 SNHLY and CDR2 FYNNEI. Trimming took 1 base from V and 5 from J; bases not matched to a gene: 10. The CDR3 sequence is CASSEVLTGQVNNEQFF. DNA of the CDR3: TGTGCCAGCAGTGAAGTTCTTACGGGACAGGTGAACAATGAGCAGTTCTTC.

In this sample, this clonotype turned up many times. The V call is TRBV30, the J call TRBJ1-5, with D tentatively TRBD1 (5 bases). Trimming took 2 bases from V and 6 from J, leaving 14 bases between them. This CDR3 region has 14 residues. Germline V gives CDR1 GTSNPN, CDR2 SVGIG (reference sequence). In nucleotides, the CDR3 is TGTGCCTGGAGTCCCCTTGGGGGAAGTCAGCCCCAGCATTTT. Its translation is CAWSPLGGSQPQHF.

The chain carries TRBV29-1 and TRBJ1-2, with D maybe TRBD1 (5 bases). Germline V gene lookup returns CDR1 SQVTM and CDR2 ANQGSEA. Trimming stripped 3 bases from V and 4 bases from J, with 9 bases between. This CDR3 comprises 12 residues. The DNA of the CDR3 is TGCAGCGTTGACCCGGGACTCTATGGCTACACCTTC. Translated: CSVDPGLYGYTF.

V and J are TRBV10-3 and TRBJ2-1; 9 bases match TRBD2. Germline values: CDR1 ENHRY, CDR2 SYGVKD. CDR3 length: 15 residues. With 8 bases clipped from V and 6 bases from J, the junction kept 11 bases outside the gene matches. CDR3 coding DNA: TGTGCCATCTTATCGCGGGAGGGCCCTTTCAATGAGCAGTTCTTC. This encodes CAILSREGPFNEQFF.

This clonotype was picked up a small number of times. The V call is TRBV2, the J call TRBJ2-1, with TRBD2 matching over 7 bases. Looked up from germline, CDR1 is SNHLY and CDR2 is FYNNEI. J lost 8 bases, V lost 3 bases, and 10 bases had no gene match. The CDR3 has 15 residues. CDR3 DNA: TGTGCCAGCAGTGAGATGGCTAGCGGAGGAGATGAGCAGTTCTTC. Its protein product is CASSEMASGGDEQFF.

This clonotype came up many times. The chain has TRBV29-1 and TRBJ2-7, with D maybe TRBD1 (6 bases). Germline lookup yields CDR1 SQVTM and CDR2 ANQGSEA. The CDR3 spans 12 residues. The ends were cut back, 7 bases at V and 2 bases at J, with 12 bases in the middle. As DNA, the CDR3 is TGCAGCGCACTTAGGGGGACCTACGAGCAGTACTTC. This encodes CSALRGTYEQYF.

This clonotype was counted ten times or more. The chain uses TRBV27 and TRBJ2-3; tentative D call: TRBD2 (5 bases). The CDR3 extends over 15 amino acids. From germline, CDR1 is MNHEY and CDR2 SMNVEV (reference sequence). V shed 6 bases and J shed 6 bases, with 19 bases lying between them. CDR3 loop: CASRPGVRVADTQYF. CDR3 coding DNA: TGTGCCAGCAGGCCCGGGGTGCGCGTAGCGGATACGCAGTATTTT.

Ten or more counts support this clonotype. The chain combines TRBV7-2 with TRBJ2-1; D not certain. Germline loops: CDR1 SGHTA, CDR2 FQGNSA. The CDR3 totals 13 residues. V lost 1 base and J lost 5, with 6 bases in between. The CDR3 coding sequence is TGTGCCAGCAGCTTAGGGTCGGACAATGAGCAGTTCTTC. Protein sequence: CASSLGSDNEQFF.

This clonotype has a count of ten or more. The V and J genes are TRBV11-2 and TRBJ1-1, with D unclear. The V gene's germline CDR1 is SGHAT and CDR2 FQNNGV. Trimming took off 5 bases at V and 1 base at J, with 14 bases between the two ends. There are 15 residues in the CDR3. The CDR3 DNA reads as TGTGCCAGCAGCCGTTCCCGGACCACGAACACTGAAGCTTTCTTT. It translates to CASSRSRTTNTEAFF.

This clonotype turned up a few times. This chain links TRBV20-1 with TRBJ1-1, with 8 nucleotides matching TRBD1. The V and J ends lost 3 bases and 5 bases, in that order; junction bases with no gene match: 8. Germline assignment: CDR1 DFQATT and CDR2 SNEGSKA (reference sequence). The CDR3 contains 14 residues. This chain's CDR3 is CSASRGQGGTEAFF. Written as DNA, the CDR3 is TGCAGTGCTAGCCGCGGACAGGGCGGGACTGAAGCTTTCTTT.

This clonotype was picked up many times. This chain links TRBV3-1 with TRBJ2-1, with 13 nucleotides matching TRBD2. The germline gives CDR1 LGHDT, CDR2 YNNKEL (reference sequence). Unmatched junction bases numbered 11, after V lost 0 bases and J lost 3 bases. The CDR3 totals 20 residues. CDR3 nucleotide sequence: TGTGCCAGCAGCCAAGAGTTTGTTACTAGCGGGAGGGGGGACTACAATGAGCAGTTCTTC. Its protein is CASSQEFVTSGRGDYNEQFF.

This clonotype was recorded only once. This may stem from a read error, because a much larger clone lies one nucleotide away. The J gene is TRBJ2-1, the V gene TRBV29-1; tentatively, D is TRBD1 or TRBD2 (5 bases each). This CDR3 is 12 amino acids long. Germline values: CDR1 SQVTM, CDR2 ANQGSEA. The CDR3 DNA is TGCAGCGTGCGAGGGGCTTACAATGAGCAGCTCTTC. It is translated as CSVRGAYNEQLF.

This clonotype was picked up a small number of times. The chain combines TRBV9 with TRBJ2-5; 16 bases are a match to TRBD2. The CDR3 covers 17 residues. Per germline, CDR1 SGDLS and CDR2 YYNGEE. The junction had 1 base not matched to a gene; V was cut back by 0 bases and J by 2 bases. The CDR3 DNA is TGTGCCAGCAGCGTAGAGGGACTAGCGGGGGGGCAAGAGACCCAGTACTTC. Encoded protein: CASSVEGLAGGQETQYF.

Ten or more counts support this clonotype. The chain combines TRBV20-1 with TRBJ2-1, with 7 bases matching TRBD2. The CDR3 covers 15 residues. Germline lookup yields CDR1 DFQATT and CDR2 SNEGSKA (reference sequence). Trimming at V came to 5 bases and at J to 9 bases, leaving 16 bases not matched to a gene. The CDR3 DNA reads TGCAGTGCTCATGGGGACTATTTTCAGGGCAGTGAGCAGTTCTTC. Encoded protein: CSAHGDYFQGSEQFF.

Of note for this clonotype: A much more abundant neighbour one base away suggests this may be a read error. The V gene is TRBV5-1, the J gene TRBJ1-1; possible D gene TRBD1, 6 bases. Trimming removed 1 base from V and 7 bases from J, with 23 bases in between. Germline CDR1 is SGHRS and CDR2 is YFSETQ. This CDR3 spans 17 amino acids. Here the CDR3 reads CASSLTAIERGTLEAFF. In DNA form, the CDR3 reads TGCGCCAGCAGCTTGACCGCTATAGAAAGGGGGACCCTTGAAGCTTTCTTT.

Concerning this clonotype itself: A read error is possible here, since a much larger clone lies one base away. The chain is built from TRBV9 and TRBJ1-1; TRBD1 matches at 7 bases. V gave up 3 bases and J gave up 4 bases; unmatched junction bases: 3. CDR1 is SGDLS and CDR2 is YYNGEE in the germline V gene. The CDR3 contains 13 residues. For the CDR3, the DNA is TGTGCCAGCAGCGGATACAGGGGCACTGAAGCTTTCTTT. It encodes CASSGYRGTEAFF.

This clonotype turned up a few times. The chain employs TRBV19 and TRBJ1-1; D ambiguous. Germline CDR1 and CDR2: LNHDA and SQIVND (reference sequence). The CDR3 length is 13 residues. The ends were cut back, 3 bases at V and 1 base at J, with 6 bases in the middle. CDR3 bases: TGTGCCAGTAGTATTTGGGCGAACACTGAAGCTTTCTTT. It specifies CASSIWANTEAFF.

V and J are TRBV4-2 and TRBJ2-7; 9 nucleotides align to TRBD2. CDR3 length equals 16 residues. The V gene end was trimmed by 4 bases and the J gene end by 2 bases; junction bases not matched to a gene: 9. In germline, CDR1 is LGHNA, CDR2 YNFKEQ. The CDR3 is CASSLSQREVPYEQYF. In nucleotides, the CDR3 is TGTGCCAGCAGCCTCAGCCAGCGGGAGGTCCCCTACGAGCAGTACTTC.

Many counts were recorded for this clonotype. The rearrangement uses TRBV28 and TRBJ1-5; D not certain. Germline CDR1 reads MDHEN; CDR2 reads SYDVKM. The germline V and J ends were trimmed by 7 bases and 0 bases, with 13 bases remaining between them. CDR3 length: 15 residues. The CDR3 here is CASTGQHYSNQPQHF. The CDR3 bases are TGTGCCAGCACCGGGCAACACTATAGCAATCAGCCCCAGCATTTT.

The chain combines TRBV7-9 with TRBJ2-1, with TRBD2 as a possible D gene (5 bases). CDR3 length: 17 residues. The germline V and J ends were trimmed by 1 base and 3 bases, with 16 bases remaining between them. Germline-derived CDR1 and CDR2 are SEHNR and FQNEAQ (reference sequence). CDR3 loop: CASSLEGGAGFYNEQFF. CDR3 nucleotide sequence: TGTGCCAGCAGCTTAGAAGGTGGCGCGGGCTTCTACAATGAGCAGTTCTTC. The variable domain in full, completed from reference TRBV7-9 and TRBJ2-1, reads DTGVSQNPRHKITKRGQNVTFRCDPISEHNRLYWYRQTLGQGPEFLTYFQNEAQLEKSRLLSDRFSAERPKGSFSTLEIQRTEQGDSAMYLCASSLEGGAGFYNEQFFGPGTRLTVL.